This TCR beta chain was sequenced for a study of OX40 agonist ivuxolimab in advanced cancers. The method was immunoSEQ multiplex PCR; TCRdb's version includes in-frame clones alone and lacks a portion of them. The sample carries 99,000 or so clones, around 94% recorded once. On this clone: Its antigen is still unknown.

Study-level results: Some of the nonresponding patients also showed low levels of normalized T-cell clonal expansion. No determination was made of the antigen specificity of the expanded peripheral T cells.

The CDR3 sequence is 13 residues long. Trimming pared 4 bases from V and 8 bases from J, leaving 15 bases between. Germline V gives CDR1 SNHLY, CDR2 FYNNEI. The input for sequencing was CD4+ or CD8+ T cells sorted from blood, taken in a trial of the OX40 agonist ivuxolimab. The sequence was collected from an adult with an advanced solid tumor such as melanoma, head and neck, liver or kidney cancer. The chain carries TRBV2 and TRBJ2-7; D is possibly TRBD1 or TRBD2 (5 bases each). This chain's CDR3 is CASSAQAGAKQYF. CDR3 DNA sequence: TGTGCCAGCAGTGCCCAGGCCGGGGCCAAGCAGTACTTC. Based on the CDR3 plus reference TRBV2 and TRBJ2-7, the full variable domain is EPEVTQTPSHQVTQMGQEVILRCVPISNHLYFYWYRQILGQKVEFLVSFYNNEISEKSEIFDDQFSVERPDGSNFTLKIRSTKLEDSAMYFCASSAQAGAKQYFGPGTRLTVT.